Presented here are 19 T cell receptor beta chains from one specimen sequenced in a study of control samples from healthy donors and cancer patients. The repertoire was sequenced with immunoSEQ multiplex PCR; TCRdb's copy has only in-frame clones and lacks some. This repertoire shows about 94,000 clones, about nine tenths found once; its top ten account for around 3.5%. Material for sequencing was blood. All receptors derive from a woman aged 18-29 years in good health.

The chain carries TRBV20-1 and TRBJ2-7, with 9 bases aligning to TRBD2. Germline lookup yields CDR1 DFQATT and CDR2 SNEGSKA (reference sequence). Trimming removed 6 bases from V and 6 bases from J; junction bases left unmatched: 3. CDR3 length equals 11 residues. The CDR3 spells CSASSGGEQYF. The CDR3 DNA reads as TGCAGTGCCAGTAGCGGGGGCGAGCAGTACTTC.

The rearrangement joins TRBV7-9 to TRBJ2-5; D gene unclear. The V gene's germline CDR1 is SEHNR and CDR2 FQNEAQ (reference sequence). The length of the CDR3 is 12 residues. V dropped 6 bases and J dropped 3 bases, with 8 bases sitting between them. This chain's CDR3 is CASRGMEETQYF. The DNA of the CDR3 is TGTGCCAGCAGGGGTATGGAAGAGACCCAGTACTTC.

This chain links TRBV5-1 with TRBJ1-1, with 7 nucleotides matching TRBD1. J gave up 8 bases and V 1 base, and 8 bases lay outside the gene matches. The CDR3 covers 14 residues. Germline V gene lookup returns CDR1 SGHRS and CDR2 YFSETQ. CDR3 loop: CASSLLGAGGEAFF. In DNA form, the CDR3 reads TGCGCCAGCAGCTTGCTGGGCGCAGGGGGGGAAGCTTTCTTT.

This clone was recorded once. V usage is TRBV5-8 and J usage is TRBJ2-7, with 7 bases that match TRBD1. The CDR3 contains 14 residues. CDR1 is SGHTS and CDR2 is YDEGEE in the germline V gene. The V and J ends lost 3 bases and 2 bases, in that order; junction bases with no gene match: 5. CDR3 in DNA: TGTGCCAGCAGCTCTGGACAGGTAACCTACGAGCAGTACTTC. It encodes CASSSGQVTYEQYF.

Only a few counts were recorded for this clone. This chain joins TRBV4-1 and TRBJ2-5, with D hard to call. The CDR3 totals 13 residues. Trimming left V 0 bases short and J 7 bases short, with 9 bases between. Germline lookup yields CDR1 MGHRA and CDR2 YSYEKL. The CDR3 DNA sequence: TGCGCCAGCAGCCAAGATGAGCAGACGACCCAGTACTTC. Protein product: CASSQDEQTTQYF.

The chain has TRBV18 and TRBJ2-5; 7 nucleotides match TRBD1. The germline V gene has CDR1 KGHSH and CDR2 LQKENI. Losses at the gene ends were 4 bases for V and 2 bases for J; bases not matched to a gene: 4. CDR3 size: 14 residues. The CDR3 DNA reads as TGTGCCAGCTCACAGGACAGGAATCAAGAGACCCAGTACTTC. This gives the protein CASSQDRNQETQYF.

V usage is TRBV11-2 and J usage is TRBJ1-1, with D unclear. Germline CDR1 reads SGHAT; CDR2 reads FQNNGV. The ends were cut back, 5 bases at V and 5 bases at J, with 12 bases in the middle. The CDR3 sequence is 13 residues long. In DNA, the CDR3 is TGTGCCAGCAGCGCCGCAGCCCAGACTGAAGCTTTCTTT. This codes for CASSAAAQTEAFF.

This chain uses TRBV4-1 with TRBJ2-5, with TRBD2 identical over 13 bases. CDR1 and CDR2 from the germline V gene are MGHRA and YSYEKL. The CDR3 runs to 17 residues. V gave up 1 base and J gave up 1 base; unmatched junction bases: 3. The CDR3 region is CASSQAGLAGAQETQYF. The CDR3 nucleotides read TGCGCCAGCAGCCAAGCTGGACTAGCGGGGGCCCAAGAGACCCAGTACTTC.

The V call is TRBV2, the J call TRBJ2-2, with TRBD2 matching 10 bases. The CDR3 consists of 13 residues. Germline V CDR1 and CDR2: SNHLY, FYNNEI. The trim removed 7 bases at V and 8 bases at J, leaving 4 bases unmatched. CDR3 sequence (DNA): TGTGCCAGCATCCAACTAGCGGGGGGGGAGCTGTTTTTT. It encodes CASIQLAGGELFF. The full variable domain, rest sourced from reference TRBV2 and TRBJ2-2, is EPEVTQTPSHQVTQMGQEVILRCVPISNHLYFYWYRQILGQKVEFLVSFYNNEISEKSEIFDDQFSVERPDGSNFTLKIRSTKLEDSAMYFCASIQLAGGELFFGEGSRLTVL.

V and J are TRBV12-3 or TRBV12-4 and TRBJ1-2; D unresolved. Trimming cost V 7 bases and J 8 bases, with 17 bases left between them. This CDR3 contains 13 residues. This CDR3 reads CASTPYSDGGYTF. The CDR3 DNA is TGTGCCAGCACTCCTTACTCGGACGGGGGCTACACCTTC.

The chain carries TRBV5-1 and TRBJ1-3; 9 bases are a match to TRBD1. CDR3 length: 14 residues. J lost 6 bases, V lost 4 bases, and 5 bases had no gene match. The germline V gene encodes CDR1 SGHRS and CDR2 YFSETQ. CDR3 protein: CASSRGQGENTIYF. CDR3 DNA sequence: TGCGCCAGCAGCCGGGGACAGGGAGAAAACACCATATATTTT. The full variable domain, rest sourced from reference TRBV5-1 and TRBJ1-3, is KAGVTQTPRYLIKTRGQQVTLSCSPISGHRSVSWYQQTPGQGLQFLFEYFSETQRNKGNFPGRFSGRQFSNSRSEMNVSTLELGDSALYLCASSRGQGENTIYFGEGSWLTVV.

This clone appeared once. The V and J genes are TRBV3-1 (or the pseudogene TRBV3-2) and TRBJ1-2; unclear D gene. Trimming cost V 4 bases and J 8 bases, with 23 bases left between them. The germline gives CDR1 LGHDT, CDR2 YNNKEL (reference sequence). This CDR3 has 16 residues. The CDR3 sequence is CASSPYWEFPMEGYTF. CDR3 bases: TGTGCCAGCAGCCCGTACTGGGAGTTTCCTATGGAGGGCTACACCTTC.

This chain uses TRBV19 with TRBJ2-1, with D uncertain. This CDR3 spans 14 amino acids. V gave up 2 bases and J gave up 2 bases, with 7 bases separating them. Germline-derived CDR1 and CDR2 are LNHDA and SQIVND (reference sequence). CDR3 DNA: TGTGCCAGTAGTATACCAGAGACCTACAATGAGCAGTTCTTC. This sequence encodes CASSIPETYNEQFF.

This clone has only a few counts. The chain uses TRBV5-6 and TRBJ2-4, with D tentatively TRBD1 (5 bases). Trimming stripped 2 bases from V and 7 bases from J, with 13 bases between. Per the germline V gene, CDR1 is SGHDT and CDR2 is YYEEEE. This CDR3 region has 14 residues. The CDR3 coding sequence is TGTGCCAGCAGCTTAAGGGGATTAGGCAACATTCAGTACTTC. This encodes CASSLRGLGNIQYF.

In its sample, this clone was seen once. The chain employs TRBV2 and TRBJ1-4, with 11 positions matching TRBD1. The ends lost 3 bases at V and 6 bases at J; junction bases unmatched: 3. The CDR3 has 15 residues. Germline loops: CDR1 SNHLY, CDR2 FYNNEI. CDR3 region: CASSDRTGGDEKLFF. CDR3 DNA: TGTGCCAGCAGTGATAGGACAGGGGGCGATGAAAAACTGTTTTTT.

The V gene is TRBV5-5, the J gene TRBJ2-7; D remains unclear. Between the trimmed V and J ends, which lost 3 bases and 0 bases, there was a span of 7 bases. The CDR3 is 13 amino acids. CDR1 and CDR2 (germline): SGHKS, YYEKEE (reference sequence). CDR3 DNA sequence: TGTGCCAGCAGCTCCGGGTCCTCCTACGAGCAGTACTTC. This translates into CASSSGSSYEQYF.

This sequence joins TRBV7-2 and TRBJ1-2; tentative D call: TRBD1 (5 bases). V lost 2 bases and J 7 bases, leaving 11 bases between the germline ends. The germline V gene has CDR1 SGHTA and CDR2 FQGNSA. CDR3 size: 13 residues. The CDR3, as DNA: TGTGCCAGCAGCTTAAAGGGGCAGGGTGGCTACACCTTC. Amino acid sequence: CASSLKGQGGYTF. The full variable domain, in which reference TRBV7-2 and TRBJ1-2 provide the parts outside the CDR3, is GAGVSQSPSNKVTEKGKDVELRCDPISGHTALYWYRQSLGQGLEFLIYFQGNSAPDKSGLPSDRFSAERTGGSVSTLTIQRTQQEDSAVYLCASSLKGQGGYTFGSGTRLTVV.

V gene TRBV20-1 combines with J gene TRBJ1-1; no clear D gene. V was pared by 5 bases and J by 0 bases, with 13 bases between. The CDR3 has 14 amino acids. CDR1 is DFQATT and CDR2 is SNEGSKA in the germline V gene (reference sequence). In DNA, the CDR3 is TGCAGTGCTCGTGTAGGGCCCATGAACACTGAAGCTTTCTTT. This codes for CSARVGPMNTEAFF.

The chain employs TRBV5-1 and TRBJ2-4; D tentatively reads TRBD1 or TRBD2 (5 bases each). The germline V gene has CDR1 SGHRS and CDR2 YFSETQ. CDR3 length: 16 amino acids. Deletions cut 3 bases from V and 8 bases from J, with 21 bases between. DNA of the CDR3: TGCGCCAGCAGCTCCTTAACCGGGACCGTACCGGACATTCAGTACTTC. Translated, it gives CASSSLTGTVPDIQYF.